This is a list of T cell receptor beta chains from one sample in a study of CD8 T cells in ankylosing spondylitis. One entry per CDR3 protein, called by TCRdb with MiXCR from the 5' RACE reads. This sample has 220,000 or so distinct CDR3 sequences, with about 11% found just once. Sequencing used blood, either unsorted or a sorted T cell fraction (not recorded which). These receptors were collected from a male donor with ankylosing spondylitis or in good health (not recorded which). Both conserved end residues are trimmed from each CDR3. The D gene is left open where the match is weak.

>TRBD2|TRBJ2-6|TRBV27
ASSLRAGGISGANVLT
>NA|TRBJ2-7|TRBV4-2
ASSQDLQNYEQY
>NA|TRBJ1-1|TRBV5-1
ASKYGPEAF
>NA|TRBJ1-3|TRBV12-3/TRBV12-4
ASSPPAGNTIY
>NA|TRBJ1-1|TRBV15
ATSTRQEGTEAF
>NA|TRBJ2-7|TRBV6-6
ASRTGAYEQY
>TRBD2|TRBJ2-1|TRBV7-9
ASRVAGYNEQF
>NA|TRBJ2-2|TRBV20-1
SVLNDKTNTGELF
>NA|TRBJ2-2|TRBV9
ASSVFSGELF
>NA|TRBJ2-1|TRBV5-1
ASSSRQVSEQF
>NA|TRBJ1-5|TRBV6-5
ASSSGTRHDQPQH
>TRBD2|TRBJ2-5|TRBV19
ASSTPGGVQETQY
>NA|TRBJ1-2|TRBV20-1
TSRPQGGPYGYT
>TRBD1|TRBJ1-5|TRBV5-1
ASSSGTGEYQPQH
>NA|TRBJ2-7|TRBV20-1
SAYPGQGGSEQY
>NA|TRBJ1-1|TRBV29-1
SVVGLMNTEAF
>NA|TRBJ1-1|TRBV9
ASSVVVTLHGAQAEAF
>NA|TRBJ2-7|TRBV11-1
ASSVDFEQY
>TRBD1|TRBJ1-2|TRBV6-1
ASSEVRGTGYGYT
>NA|TRBJ2-3|TRBV4-2
ASSQVGDRTDTQY
>NA|TRBJ1-1|TRBV7-8
ASSPQTNTEAF
>NA|TRBJ2-1|TRBV7-2
ASSLADQVGEQF
>TRBD1|TRBJ2-7|TRBV5-1
ASSRTGGSYEQY
>NA|TRBJ1-3|TRBV4-2
ASSPGPELENTIY
>NA|TRBJ1-6|TRBV10-3
AISPRDSNNSPLH
>NA|TRBJ1-2|TRBV7-2
ASSPGTVGYT
>NA|TRBJ2-6|TRBV5-4
ASSLDGTGANVLT
>NA|TRBJ2-5|TRBV7-3
ASSATREETQY
>TRBD2|TRBJ2-3|TRBV20-1
SASRVARSGTTQY
>NA|TRBJ1-2|TRBV5-5
ASSLEARAHGYT
>NA|TRBJ1-1|TRBV12-3/TRBV12-4
ASSFNGGGVSEAF
>NA|TRBJ1-1|TRBV28
ASTWAPGAMNTEAF
>NA|TRBJ1-3|TRBV12-3/TRBV12-4
ASSLATGGSGNTIY
>NA|TRBJ1-1|TRBV3-1
ASGTGKNTEAF
>TRBD2|TRBJ2-7|TRBV5-1
ASSPGGLLYEQY
>TRBD1|TRBJ2-4|TRBV5-5
ASSNGTGGGHIQY
>NA|TRBJ2-7|TRBV3-1
ASSQDSTYEQY
>TRBD1|TRBJ2-5|TRBV14
ASNRQGGETQY
>TRBD2|TRBJ2-3|TRBV6-1
ASSPAGGAPMQY
>NA|TRBJ2-7|TRBV3-1
ASSQASSYEQY
>NA|TRBJ2-3|TRBV6-1
ASSELDSSFGDTQY
>TRBD2|TRBJ2-7|TRBV5-6
ASSWGTSEYEQY
>NA|TRBJ1-1|TRBV5-1
ASSLQGDTEAF
>NA|TRBJ1-2|TRBV15
ATSRGGTGIGDGYT
>TRBD2|TRBJ2-5|TRBV9
ASSVGLAGGRETQY
>NA|TRBJ1-1|TRBV11-2
ASSPIKLASKGRAEAF
>NA|TRBJ2-5|TRBV7-8
ASSPPGGAQETQY